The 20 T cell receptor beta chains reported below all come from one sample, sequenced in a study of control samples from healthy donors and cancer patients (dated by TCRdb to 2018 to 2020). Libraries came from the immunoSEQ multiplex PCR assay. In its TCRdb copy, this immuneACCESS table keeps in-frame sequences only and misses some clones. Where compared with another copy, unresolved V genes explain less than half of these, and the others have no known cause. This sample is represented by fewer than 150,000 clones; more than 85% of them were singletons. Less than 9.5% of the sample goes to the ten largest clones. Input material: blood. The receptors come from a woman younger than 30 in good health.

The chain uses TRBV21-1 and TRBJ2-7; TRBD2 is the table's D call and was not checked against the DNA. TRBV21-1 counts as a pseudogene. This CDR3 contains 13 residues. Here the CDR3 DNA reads TGTGCCAGCAGACTAGCGGGCAACTACGAGCAGTACTTC. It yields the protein CASRLAGNYEQYF.

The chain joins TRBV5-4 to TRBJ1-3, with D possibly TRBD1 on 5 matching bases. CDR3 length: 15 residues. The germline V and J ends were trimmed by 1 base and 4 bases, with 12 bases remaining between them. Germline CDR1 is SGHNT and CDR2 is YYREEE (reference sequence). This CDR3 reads CASSLTGTKGNTIYF. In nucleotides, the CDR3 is TGTGCCAGCAGCTTGACGGGGACTAAAGGAAACACCATATATTTT.

CDR3 coding DNA: TGCGCCAGCAGCCACATCAAGCGGAGACAGGGACCTTATGAAAAACTGTTTTTT. Translation: CASSHIKRRQGPYEKLFF. This rearrangement joins TRBV4-1 to TRBJ1-4; TRBD1 matches 7 bases. Germline V gene sequence: CDR1 MGHRA, CDR2 YSYEKL. V shed 3 bases, J shed 6 bases, and the junction held 16 bases outside the gene matches. This CDR3 region has 18 residues.

The CDR3 sequence is CASRGGIYTEAFF. Here the CDR3 DNA reads TGTGCCAGCAGAGGGGGAATATACACTGAAGCTTTCTTT. The V gene is TRBV28, the J gene TRBJ1-1; D is perhaps TRBD1 (6 bases). The ends were cut back, 6 bases at V and 3 bases at J, with 11 bases in the middle. The germline V gene has CDR1 MDHEN and CDR2 SYDVKM. This CDR3 has 13 amino acids.

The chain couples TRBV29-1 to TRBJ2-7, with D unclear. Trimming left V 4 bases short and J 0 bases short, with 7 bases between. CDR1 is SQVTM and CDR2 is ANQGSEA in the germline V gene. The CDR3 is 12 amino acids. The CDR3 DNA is TGCAGCGTTGGCTGGGTCTCCTACGAGCAGTACTTC. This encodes CSVGWVSYEQYF.

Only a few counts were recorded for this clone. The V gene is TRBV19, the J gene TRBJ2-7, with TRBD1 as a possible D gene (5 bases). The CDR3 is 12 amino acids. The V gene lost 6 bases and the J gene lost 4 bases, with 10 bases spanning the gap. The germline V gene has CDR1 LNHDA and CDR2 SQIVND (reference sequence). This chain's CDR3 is CASSFPGYEQYF. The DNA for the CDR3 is TGTGCCAGTAGCTTCCCAGGGTACGAGCAGTACTTC.

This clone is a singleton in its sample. CDR3 loop: CAWSATGGRTDTQYF. The DNA of the CDR3 is TGTGCCTGGAGTGCCACGGGGGGCCGCACAGATACGCAGTATTTT. V and J are TRBV30 and TRBJ2-3; maybe TRBD2 (7 bases). Germline V gives CDR1 GTSNPN, CDR2 SVGIG (reference sequence). Trimming left V 1 base short and J 1 base short, with 12 bases between. The CDR3 covers 15 residues.

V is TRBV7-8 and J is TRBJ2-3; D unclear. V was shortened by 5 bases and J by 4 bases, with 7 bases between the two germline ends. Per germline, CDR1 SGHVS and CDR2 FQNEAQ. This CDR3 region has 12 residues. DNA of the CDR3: TGTGCCAGCAGCCGCTACCCAGATACGCAGTATTTT. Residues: CASSRYPDTQYF.

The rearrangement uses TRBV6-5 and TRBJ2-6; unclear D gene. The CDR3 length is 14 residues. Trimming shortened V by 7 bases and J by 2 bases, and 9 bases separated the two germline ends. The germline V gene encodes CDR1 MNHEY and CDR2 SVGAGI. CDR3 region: CASTLEAGANVLTF. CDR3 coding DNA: TGTGCCAGCACCCTAGAGGCTGGGGCCAACGTCCTGACTTTC.

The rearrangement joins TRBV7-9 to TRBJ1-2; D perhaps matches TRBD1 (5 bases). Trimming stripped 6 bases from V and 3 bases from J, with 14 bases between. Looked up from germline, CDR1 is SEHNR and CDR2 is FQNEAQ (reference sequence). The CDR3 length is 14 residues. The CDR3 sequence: CASRPDSFHYGYTF. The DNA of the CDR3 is TGTGCCAGCAGACCAGACAGTTTTCACTATGGCTACACCTTC.

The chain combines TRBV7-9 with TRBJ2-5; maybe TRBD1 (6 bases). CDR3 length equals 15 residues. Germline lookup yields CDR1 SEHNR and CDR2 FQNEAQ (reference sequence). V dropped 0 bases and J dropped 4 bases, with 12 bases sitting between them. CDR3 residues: CASSLASLRGETQYF. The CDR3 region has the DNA TGTGCCAGCAGCTTAGCCTCACTCAGGGGAGAGACCCAGTACTTC.

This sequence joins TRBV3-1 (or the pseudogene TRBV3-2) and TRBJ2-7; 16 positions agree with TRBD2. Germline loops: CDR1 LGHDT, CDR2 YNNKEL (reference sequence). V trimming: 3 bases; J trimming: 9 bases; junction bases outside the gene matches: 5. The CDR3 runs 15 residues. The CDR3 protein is CASSHGTSGRAGQYF. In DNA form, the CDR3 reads TGTGCCAGCAGCCATGGGACTAGCGGGAGGGCGGGGCAGTACTTC.

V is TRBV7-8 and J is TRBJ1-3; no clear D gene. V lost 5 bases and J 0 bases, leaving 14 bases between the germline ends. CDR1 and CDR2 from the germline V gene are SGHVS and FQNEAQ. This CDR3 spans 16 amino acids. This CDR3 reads CASSPLGRPSGNTIYF. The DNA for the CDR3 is TGTGCCAGCAGCCCACTCGGCCGGCCCTCTGGAAACACCATATATTTT.

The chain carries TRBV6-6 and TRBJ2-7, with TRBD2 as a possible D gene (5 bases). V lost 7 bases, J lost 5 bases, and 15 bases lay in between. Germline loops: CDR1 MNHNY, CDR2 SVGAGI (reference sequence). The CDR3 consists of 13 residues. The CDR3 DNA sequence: TGTGCCAGCAATCGGGAAACTAAGGACGAGCAGTACTTC. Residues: CASNRETKDEQYF.

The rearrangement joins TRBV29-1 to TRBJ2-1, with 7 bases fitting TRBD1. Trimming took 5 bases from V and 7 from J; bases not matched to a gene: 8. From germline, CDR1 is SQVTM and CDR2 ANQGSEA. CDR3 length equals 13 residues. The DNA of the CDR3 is TGCAGCGTTCGACAGGGCCTCCCGAATGAGCAGTTCTTC. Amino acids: CSVRQGLPNEQFF.

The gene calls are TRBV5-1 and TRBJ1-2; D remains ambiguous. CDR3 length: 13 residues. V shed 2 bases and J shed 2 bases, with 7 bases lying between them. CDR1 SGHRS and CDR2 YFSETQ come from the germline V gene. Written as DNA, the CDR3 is TGCGCCAGCAGCTTCAAGGGCAACTATGGCTACACCTTC. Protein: CASSFKGNYGYTF.

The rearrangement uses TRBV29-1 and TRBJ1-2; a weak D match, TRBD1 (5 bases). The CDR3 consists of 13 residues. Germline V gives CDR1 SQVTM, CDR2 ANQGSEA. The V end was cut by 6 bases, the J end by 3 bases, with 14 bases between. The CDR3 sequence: CSVGGRDYYGYTF. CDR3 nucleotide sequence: TGCAGCGTGGGGGGACGGGACTACTATGGCTACACCTTC.

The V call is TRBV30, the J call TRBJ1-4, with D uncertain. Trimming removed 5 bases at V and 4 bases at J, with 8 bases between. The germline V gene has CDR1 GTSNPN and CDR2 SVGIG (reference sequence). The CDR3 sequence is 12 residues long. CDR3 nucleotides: TGTGCCTGGGGGTCTAGTAATGAAAAACTGTTTTTT. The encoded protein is CAWGSSNEKLFF.

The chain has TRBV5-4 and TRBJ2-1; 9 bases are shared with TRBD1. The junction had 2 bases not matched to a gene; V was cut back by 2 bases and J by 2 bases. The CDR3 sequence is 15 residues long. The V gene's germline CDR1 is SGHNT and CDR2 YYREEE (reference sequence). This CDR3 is CASSLGQGPYNEQFF. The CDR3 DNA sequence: TGTGCCAGCAGCTTAGGACAGGGGCCCTACAATGAGCAGTTCTTC.

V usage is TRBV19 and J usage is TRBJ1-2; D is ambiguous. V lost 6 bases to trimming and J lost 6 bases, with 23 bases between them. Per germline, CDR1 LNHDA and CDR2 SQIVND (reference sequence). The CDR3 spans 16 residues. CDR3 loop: CASRGGGSIRRDGYTF. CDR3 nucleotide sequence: TGTGCCAGTAGGGGCGGCGGCTCAATTCGACGGGATGGCTACACCTTC.